Given below is one TCR beta chain in context. Other nucleotide sequences from this sample produce the same CDR3. Profiled with immunoSEQ multiplex PCR; TCRdb holds only in-frame clones, not every one. The sample lists 2 million or so clones; over 85% were seen once. This sample was taken from a study of shared clonotypes between healthy human individuals. Study-wide background: The donors, a couple of women and a few men, were aged 18 to 49. The study used three CD4 naive, three CD4 memory, two CD8 naive and one CD8 memory plate per donor.

Trimming left V 4 bases short and J 3 bases short, with 13 bases between. Germline loops: CDR1 MNHEY, CDR2 SMNVEV (reference sequence). This CDR3 region has 14 residues. Terminally differentiated effector memory CD45RA+ cells were excluded by CCR7 positive selection of CD45RO-negative cells. The source of this sequence is a man aged 18 to 29 in good health. Sequenced material: naive CD8+ T cells sorted from blood. The chain employs TRBV27 and TRBJ2-7; D is possibly TRBD1 or TRBD2 (5 bases each). The CDR3 nucleotides read TGTGCCAGCAGTTACGGGACGGGCAACTACGAGCAGTACTTC. Its protein product is CASSYGTGNYEQYF.